This T cell receptor beta chain was captured in a study of cytomegalovirus exposure and HLA in healthy donors. Study-wide context: The 90 to 150 validation repertoires, a later analysis reported, used the same platform as the approximately 730 repertoires from the first cohort.

TCRdb's table, derived via immunoSEQ multiplex PCR, lists solely in-frame clones and lacks some. The sample gives around 150,000 clones, roughly nine tenths of which show up once; around 3.4% is in the top ten. Trimming removed 3 bases from V and 7 bases from J, with 15 bases in between. This CDR3 region has 14 residues. CDR1 and CDR2 from the germline V gene are LNHNV and YYDKDF (reference sequence). The specimen sequenced was PBMCs. This receptor was identified in a woman aged 18-30 years in good health and CMV-seropositive. The chain couples TRBV15 to TRBJ1-1; TRBD1 is a possible D gene (6 bases). The CDR3 nucleotides read TGTGCCACCAGCAGTTCTCAGGGGTTAAGTGAAGCTTTCTTT. This translates into CATSSSQGLSEAFF.